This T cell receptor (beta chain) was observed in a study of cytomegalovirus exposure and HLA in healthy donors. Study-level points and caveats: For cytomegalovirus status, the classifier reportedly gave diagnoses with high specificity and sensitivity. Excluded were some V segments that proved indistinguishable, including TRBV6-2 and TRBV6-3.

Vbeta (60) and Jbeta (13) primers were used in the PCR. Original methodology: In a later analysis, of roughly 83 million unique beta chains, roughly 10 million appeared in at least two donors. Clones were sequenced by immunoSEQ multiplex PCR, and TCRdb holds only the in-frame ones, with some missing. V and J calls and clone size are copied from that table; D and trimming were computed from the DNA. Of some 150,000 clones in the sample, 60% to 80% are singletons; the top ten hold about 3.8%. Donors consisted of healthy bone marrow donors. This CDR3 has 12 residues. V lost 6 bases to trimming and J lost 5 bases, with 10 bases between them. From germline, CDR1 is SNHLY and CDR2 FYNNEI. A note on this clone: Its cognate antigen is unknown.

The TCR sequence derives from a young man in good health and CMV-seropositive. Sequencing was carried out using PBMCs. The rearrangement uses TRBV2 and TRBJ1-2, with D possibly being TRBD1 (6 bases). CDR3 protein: CASREDSYGYTF. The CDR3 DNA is TGTGCCAGCAGAGAGGACAGTTATGGCTACACCTTC.